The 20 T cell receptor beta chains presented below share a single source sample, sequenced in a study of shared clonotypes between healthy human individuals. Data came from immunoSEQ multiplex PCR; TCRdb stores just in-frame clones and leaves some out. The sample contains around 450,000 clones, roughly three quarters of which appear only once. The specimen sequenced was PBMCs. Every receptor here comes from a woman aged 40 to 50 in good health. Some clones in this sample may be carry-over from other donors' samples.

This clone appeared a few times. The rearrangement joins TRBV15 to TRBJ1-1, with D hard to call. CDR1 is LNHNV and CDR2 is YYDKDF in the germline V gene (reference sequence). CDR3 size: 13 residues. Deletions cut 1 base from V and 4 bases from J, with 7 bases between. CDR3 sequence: CATSRAGGTEAFF. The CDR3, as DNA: TGTGCCACCAGCAGAGCTGGAGGCACTGAAGCTTTCTTT.

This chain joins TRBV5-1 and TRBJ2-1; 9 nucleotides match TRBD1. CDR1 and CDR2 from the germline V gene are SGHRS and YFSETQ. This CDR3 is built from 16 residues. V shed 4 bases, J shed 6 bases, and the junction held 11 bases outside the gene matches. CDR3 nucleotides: TGCGCCAGCAGCGTATCCCCCGGGACAGGGACCAATGAGCAGTTCTTC. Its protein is CASSVSPGTGTNEQFF.

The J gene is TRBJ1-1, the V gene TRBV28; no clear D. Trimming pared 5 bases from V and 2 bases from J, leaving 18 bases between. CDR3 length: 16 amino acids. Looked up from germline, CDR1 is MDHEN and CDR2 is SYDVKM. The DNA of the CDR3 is TGTGCCAGCAGTCACTTAAAAAGGGAAATCAACACTGAAGCTTTCTTT. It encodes CASSHLKREINTEAFF.

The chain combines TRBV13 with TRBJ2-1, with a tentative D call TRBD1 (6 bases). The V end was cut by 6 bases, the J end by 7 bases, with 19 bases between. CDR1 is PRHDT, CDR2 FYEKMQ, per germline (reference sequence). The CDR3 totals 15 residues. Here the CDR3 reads CASSQWGRGDNEQFF. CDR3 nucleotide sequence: TGTGCCAGCAGTCAATGGGGCAGGGGTGATAATGAGCAGTTCTTC.

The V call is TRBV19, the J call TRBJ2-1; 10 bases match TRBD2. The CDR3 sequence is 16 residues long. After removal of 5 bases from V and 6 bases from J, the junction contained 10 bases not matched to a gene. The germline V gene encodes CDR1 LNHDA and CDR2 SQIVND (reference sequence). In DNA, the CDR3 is TGTGCCAGTAGTTCTAGCGGGAGCGGTTTAGGCAATGAGCAGTTCTTC. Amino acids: CASSSSGSGLGNEQFF.

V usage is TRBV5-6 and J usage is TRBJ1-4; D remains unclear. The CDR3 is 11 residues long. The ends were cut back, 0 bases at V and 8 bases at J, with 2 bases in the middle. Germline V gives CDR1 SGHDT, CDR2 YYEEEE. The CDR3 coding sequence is TGTGCCAGCAGCTTGGGAGAAAAACTGTTTTTT. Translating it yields CASSLGEKLFF.

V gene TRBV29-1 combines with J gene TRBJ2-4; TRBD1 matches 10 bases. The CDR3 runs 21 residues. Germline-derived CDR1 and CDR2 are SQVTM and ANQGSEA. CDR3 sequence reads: CSNERGQNGTGDVLAKNIQYF. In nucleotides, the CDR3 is TGCTCAAACGAGCGAGGCCAGAACGGGACAGGGGACGTTCTAGCCAAAAACATTCAGTACTTC.

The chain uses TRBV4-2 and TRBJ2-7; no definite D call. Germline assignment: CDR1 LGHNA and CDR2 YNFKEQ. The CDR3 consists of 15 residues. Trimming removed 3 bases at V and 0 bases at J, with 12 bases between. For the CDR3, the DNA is TGTGCCAGCAGCCAGAAGGTGGAGAGCTCCTACGAGCAGTACTTC. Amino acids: CASSQKVESSYEQYF.

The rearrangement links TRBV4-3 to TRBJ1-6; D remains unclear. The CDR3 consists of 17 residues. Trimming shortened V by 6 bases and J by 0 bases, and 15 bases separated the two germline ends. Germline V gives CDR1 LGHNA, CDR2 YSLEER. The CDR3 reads CASSFSTRSSYNSPLHF. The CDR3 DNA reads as TGCGCCAGCAGTTTCTCAACCCGAAGCTCCTATAATTCACCCCTCCACTTT.

The CDR3 sequence: CAITGQEPYEQYF. The CDR3 DNA reads as TGTGCCATCACTGGACAGGAGCCCTACGAGCAGTACTTC. V gene TRBV10-3 combines with J gene TRBJ2-7; 7 bases agree with TRBD1. The CDR3 length is 13 residues. Germline assignment: CDR1 ENHRY and CDR2 SYGVKD. Unmatched junction bases numbered 5, after V lost 7 bases and J lost 2 bases.

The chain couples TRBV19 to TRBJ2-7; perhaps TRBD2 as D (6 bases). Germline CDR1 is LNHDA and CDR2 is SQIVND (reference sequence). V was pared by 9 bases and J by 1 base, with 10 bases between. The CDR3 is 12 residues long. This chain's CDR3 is CASLGGSYEQYF. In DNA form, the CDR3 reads TGTGCCAGCCTCGGGGGATCCTACGAGCAGTACTTC.

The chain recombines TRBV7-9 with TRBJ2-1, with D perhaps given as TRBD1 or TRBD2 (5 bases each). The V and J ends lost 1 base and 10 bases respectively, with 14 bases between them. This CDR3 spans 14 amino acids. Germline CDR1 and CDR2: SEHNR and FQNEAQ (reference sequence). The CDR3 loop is CASSLGGGVREQFF. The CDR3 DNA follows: TGTGCCAGCAGCTTAGGTGGGGGAGTGCGGGAGCAGTTCTTC.

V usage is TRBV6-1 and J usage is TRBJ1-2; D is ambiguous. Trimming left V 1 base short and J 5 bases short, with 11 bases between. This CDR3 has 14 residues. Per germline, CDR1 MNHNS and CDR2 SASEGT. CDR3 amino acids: CASSEGLMLYGYTF. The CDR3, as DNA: TGTGCCAGCAGTGAAGGTCTTATGTTATATGGCTACACCTTC.

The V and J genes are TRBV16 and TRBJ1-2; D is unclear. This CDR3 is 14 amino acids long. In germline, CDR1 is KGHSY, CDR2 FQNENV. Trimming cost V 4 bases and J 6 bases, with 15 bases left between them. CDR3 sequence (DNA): TGTGCCAGCAGCCCGGCTAGGTCTCGTCATGGCTACACCTTC. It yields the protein CASSPARSRHGYTF.

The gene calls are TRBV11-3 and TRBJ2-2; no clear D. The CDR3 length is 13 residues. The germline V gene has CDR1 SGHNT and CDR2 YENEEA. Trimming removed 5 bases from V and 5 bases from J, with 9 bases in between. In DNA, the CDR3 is TGTGCCAGCAGCCCGCGCCGAACCGGGGAGCTGTTTTTT. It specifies CASSPRRTGELFF.

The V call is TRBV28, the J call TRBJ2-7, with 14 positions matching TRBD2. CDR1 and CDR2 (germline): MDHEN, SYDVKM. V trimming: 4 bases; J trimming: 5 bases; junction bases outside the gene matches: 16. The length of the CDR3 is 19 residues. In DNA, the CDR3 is TGTGCCAGCAGTTCCACCTCCGGGACTAGCGGGAGTGATCTTCACGAGCAGTACTTC. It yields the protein CASSSTSGTSGSDLHEQYF.

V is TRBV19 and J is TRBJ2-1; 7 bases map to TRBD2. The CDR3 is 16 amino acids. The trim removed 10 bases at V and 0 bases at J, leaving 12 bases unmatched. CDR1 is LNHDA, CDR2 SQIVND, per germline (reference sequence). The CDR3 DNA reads TGTGCCACCCGGCTAGCGGCGACTAGCTCCTACAATGAGCAGTTCTTC. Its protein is CATRLAATSSYNEQFF.

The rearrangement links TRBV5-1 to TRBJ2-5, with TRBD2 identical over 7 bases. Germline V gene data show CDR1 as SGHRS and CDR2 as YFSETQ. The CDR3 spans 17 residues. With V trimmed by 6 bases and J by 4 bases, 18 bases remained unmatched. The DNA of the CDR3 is TGCGCCAGCACCACACATGCGCTAGCGGAGATAGGAGAGACCCAGTACTTC. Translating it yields CASTTHALAEIGETQYF.

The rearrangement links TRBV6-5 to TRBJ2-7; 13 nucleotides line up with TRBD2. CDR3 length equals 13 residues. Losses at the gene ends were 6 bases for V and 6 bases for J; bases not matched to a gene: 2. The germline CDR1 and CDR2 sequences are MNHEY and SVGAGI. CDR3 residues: CASRTSGRSEQYF. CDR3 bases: TGTGCCAGCAGGACTAGCGGGAGGAGCGAGCAGTACTTC.

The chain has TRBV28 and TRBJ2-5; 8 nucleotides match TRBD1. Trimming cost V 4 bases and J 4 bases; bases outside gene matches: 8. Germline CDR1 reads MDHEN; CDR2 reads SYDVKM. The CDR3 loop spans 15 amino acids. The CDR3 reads CASSSKGQGLETQYF. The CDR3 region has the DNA TGTGCCAGCAGTTCAAAAGGACAGGGACTAGAGACCCAGTACTTC.